The rows below give T cell receptor beta chains drawn from one sample of a study of shared clonotypes between healthy human individuals. The data were produced by immunoSEQ multiplex PCR, yet TCRdb's version contains in-frame clones alone and is incomplete. The data hold 2 million or so clones, with 90% to 95% observed a single time. What was sequenced was naive CD4+ T cells sorted from blood. Source of these receptors: a man between 18 and 29 years old in good health. Each CDR3 is given with its conserved first and last residue. Fields, in order: CDR3 length, D gene, V gene, J gene, clone size, CDR3 protein, CDR3 DNA. A D gene is named only where the DNA matches it firmly. Rows may omit the clone size; those that give it use once, few, many or a size class.

CDR3 length: 14; D gene: TRBD1; V gene: TRBV19; J gene: TRBJ1-6; clone size: .; CDR3 protein: CASRDRGESVPLHF; CDR3 DNA: TGTGCCAGTAGGGACAGGGGGGAAAGCGTACCCCTCCACTTT
CDR3 length: 13; D gene: .; V gene: TRBV15; J gene: TRBJ2-7; clone size: .; CDR3 protein: CATSRDPLREQYF; CDR3 DNA: TGTGCCACCAGCAGAGATCCCCTGCGCGAGCAGTACTTC
CDR3 length: 16; D gene: TRBD1; V gene: TRBV5-8; J gene: TRBJ2-3; clone size: .; CDR3 protein: CASSSGQDWGTDTQYF; CDR3 DNA: TGTGCCAGCAGCTCCGGACAGGACTGGGGTACAGATACGCAGTATTTT
CDR3 length: 14; D gene: .; V gene: TRBV13; J gene: TRBJ2-7; clone size: .; CDR3 protein: CASSFLRESDEQYF; CDR3 DNA: TGTGCCAGCAGCTTCCTCAGGGAGAGCGACGAGCAGTACTTC
CDR3 length: 13; D gene: TRBD1; V gene: TRBV30; J gene: TRBJ1-1; clone size: .; CDR3 protein: CAWSPTGDTEAFF; CDR3 DNA: TGTGCCTGGAGTCCGACAGGGGACACTGAAGCTTTCTTT
CDR3 length: 14; D gene: .; V gene: TRBV19; J gene: TRBJ2-2; clone size: .; CDR3 protein: CASSSSGNTGELFF; CDR3 DNA: TGTGCCAGTAGTAGTTCTGGTAACACCGGGGAGCTGTTTTTT
CDR3 length: 17; D gene: .; V gene: TRBV9; J gene: TRBJ1-5; clone size: .; CDR3 protein: CASSDRFQSDGNQPQHF; CDR3 DNA: TGTGCCAGCAGCGACAGGTTTCAAAGCGATGGCAATCAGCCCCAGCATTTT
CDR3 length: 16; D gene: TRBD2; V gene: TRBV9; J gene: TRBJ2-7; clone size: .; CDR3 protein: CASSSPGTSGTYEQYF; CDR3 DNA: TGTGCCAGCAGCTCTCCCGGGACTAGCGGGACCTACGAGCAGTACTTC
CDR3 length: 15; D gene: TRBD1; V gene: TRBV6-5; J gene: TRBJ1-2; clone size: .; CDR3 protein: CASSPGTGANYGYTF; CDR3 DNA: TGTGCCAGCAGTCCCGGGACAGGGGCTAACTATGGCTACACCTTC
CDR3 length: 13; D gene: .; V gene: TRBV7-9; J gene: TRBJ2-3; clone size: .; CDR3 protein: CASSLEPGDTQYF; CDR3 DNA: TGTGCCAGCAGCTTAGAACCGGGAGATACGCAGTATTTT
CDR3 length: 15; D gene: .; V gene: TRBV7-9; J gene: TRBJ1-6; clone size: .; CDR3 protein: CASSLLSGYNSPLHF; CDR3 DNA: TGTGCCAGCAGCTTATTGTCGGGGTATAATTCACCCCTCCACTTT
CDR3 length: 15; D gene: .; V gene: TRBV11-2; J gene: TRBJ1-3; clone size: .; CDR3 protein: CASRGLTDSGNTIYF; CDR3 DNA: TGTGCCAGCAGAGGGCTGACCGACTCTGGAAACACCATATATTTT
CDR3 length: 15; D gene: .; V gene: TRBV5-1; J gene: TRBJ2-2; clone size: .; CDR3 protein: CASKITAPNTGELFF; CDR3 DNA: TGCGCCAGCAAAATCACAGCCCCGAACACCGGGGAGCTGTTTTTT
CDR3 length: 14; D gene: .; V gene: TRBV7-9; J gene: TRBJ2-5; clone size: .; CDR3 protein: CASSPTGLGETQYF; CDR3 DNA: TGTGCCAGCAGCCCGACAGGACTTGGGGAGACCCAGTACTTC
CDR3 length: 13; D gene: TRBD2; V gene: TRBV2; J gene: TRBJ2-7; clone size: .; CDR3 protein: CASSTSGTGEQYF; CDR3 DNA: TGTGCCAGCAGTACTAGCGGGACCGGGGAGCAGTACTTC
CDR3 length: 16; D gene: .; V gene: TRBV7-9; J gene: TRBJ1-4; clone size: .; CDR3 protein: CASSLDQEPTNEKLFF; CDR3 DNA: TGTGCCAGCAGCTTAGATCAGGAGCCAACTAATGAAAAACTGTTTTTT
CDR3 length: 18; D gene: .; V gene: TRBV23-1; J gene: TRBJ1-1; clone size: .; CDR3 protein: CASSEQVEGCKGRTEAFF; CDR3 DNA: TGCGCCAGCAGCGAACAAGTTGAGGGATGCAAGGGGCGAACTGAAGCTTTCTTT
CDR3 length: 14; D gene: .; V gene: TRBV11-2; J gene: TRBJ1-2; clone size: .; CDR3 protein: CASSLGTGNYGYTF; CDR3 DNA: TGTGCCAGCAGCTTAGGTACAGGGAACTATGGCTACACCTTC
CDR3 length: 12; D gene: TRBD2; V gene: TRBV30; J gene: TRBJ2-4; clone size: .; CDR3 protein: CAWGLARDIQYF; CDR3 DNA: TGTGCCTGGGGACTAGCGAGAGACATTCAGTACTTC
CDR3 length: 15; D gene: TRBD2; V gene: TRBV27; J gene: TRBJ2-3; clone size: .; CDR3 protein: CASSILAGGVGTQYF; CDR3 DNA: TGTGCCAGCAGTATACTAGCGGGAGGAGTCGGTACGCAGTATTTT
CDR3 length: 14; D gene: .; V gene: TRBV6-6; J gene: TRBJ2-7; clone size: .; CDR3 protein: CASSYTRDPYEQYF; CDR3 DNA: TGTGCCAGCAGTTATACCAGGGATCCCTACGAGCAGTACTTC
CDR3 length: 16; D gene: .; V gene: TRBV7-2; J gene: TRBJ2-2; clone size: .; CDR3 protein: CASSQRGTLNTGELFF; CDR3 DNA: TGTGCCAGCAGCCAAAGAGGGACCCTAAACACCGGGGAGCTGTTTTTT
CDR3 length: 16; D gene: .; V gene: TRBV12-5; J gene: TRBJ2-3; clone size: .; CDR3 protein: CASGLSPGVSTDTQYF; CDR3 DNA: TGTGCTAGTGGTTTATCACCTGGGGTGAGCACAGATACGCAGTATTTT
CDR3 length: 15; D gene: .; V gene: TRBV4-2; J gene: TRBJ1-1; clone size: .; CDR3 protein: CASSQVGLLNTEAFF; CDR3 DNA: TGTGCCAGCAGCCAAGTTGGACTCCTGAACACTGAAGCTTTCTTT
CDR3 length: 16; D gene: .; V gene: TRBV7-6; J gene: TRBJ2-1; clone size: few; CDR3 protein: CASSSWGHGGNNEQFF; CDR3 DNA: TGTGCCAGCAGCTCGTGGGGACACGGAGGAAACAATGAGCAGTTCTTC
CDR3 length: 12; D gene: .; V gene: TRBV30; J gene: TRBJ1-6; clone size: many; CDR3 protein: CAWSESYSPLHF; CDR3 DNA: TGTGCCTGGAGTGAGAGTTATTCACCCCTCCACTTT
CDR3 length: 15; D gene: .; V gene: TRBV11-2; J gene: TRBJ2-5; clone size: .; CDR3 protein: CASSLDGTWLETQYF; CDR3 DNA: TGTGCCAGCAGCTTAGATGGGACATGGCTAGAGACCCAGTACTTC
CDR3 length: 14; D gene: TRBD1; V gene: TRBV10-1; J gene: TRBJ1-6; clone size: .; CDR3 protein: CASSRDRGNSPLHF; CDR3 DNA: TGCGCCAGCAGTCGGGACAGGGGCAATTCACCCCTCCACTTT
CDR3 length: 13; D gene: .; V gene: TRBV30; J gene: TRBJ2-2; clone size: .; CDR3 protein: CAWGGQNTGELFF; CDR3 DNA: TGTGCCTGGGGGGGACAGAACACCGGGGAGCTGTTTTTT
CDR3 length: 13; D gene: .; V gene: TRBV29-1; J gene: TRBJ1-2; clone size: .; CDR3 protein: CSATRGGAQGYTF; CDR3 DNA: TGCAGCGCCACCCGTGGGGGCGCGCAGGGCTACACCTTC
CDR3 length: 15; D gene: TRBD1; V gene: TRBV7-2; J gene: TRBJ2-3; clone size: .; CDR3 protein: CASSERTGRTDTQYF; CDR3 DNA: TGTGCCAGCAGCGAACGGACAGGGAGGACAGATACGCAGTATTTT
CDR3 length: 12; D gene: .; V gene: TRBV28; J gene: TRBJ2-7; clone size: .; CDR3 protein: CASSLLRQAQYF; CDR3 DNA: TGTGCCAGCAGTTTATTACGACAGGCGCAGTACTTC
CDR3 length: 15; D gene: .; V gene: TRBV6-5; J gene: TRBJ1-6; clone size: .; CDR3 protein: CASRRLSSYNSPLHF; CDR3 DNA: TGTGCCAGCAGACGGCTCAGCTCCTATAATTCACCCCTCCACTTT
CDR3 length: 15; D gene: .; V gene: TRBV7-2; J gene: TRBJ2-5; clone size: .; CDR3 protein: CASSFLTHPKETQYF; CDR3 DNA: TGTGCCAGCAGCTTTTTGACCCACCCGAAAGAGACCCAGTACTTC
CDR3 length: 14; D gene: TRBD1; V gene: TRBV4-2; J gene: TRBJ1-2; clone size: once; CDR3 protein: CASSQDEGAYGYTF; CDR3 DNA: TGTGCCAGCAGCCAAGATGAGGGGGCTTATGGCTACACCTTC
CDR3 length: 15; D gene: TRBD1; V gene: TRBV30; J gene: TRBJ2-5; clone size: .; CDR3 protein: CAWSAQDRDLGTQYF; CDR3 DNA: TGTGCCTGGAGTGCCCAGGACAGGGACCTTGGGACCCAGTACTTC
CDR3 length: 13; D gene: .; V gene: TRBV7-2; J gene: TRBJ1-5; clone size: once; CDR3 protein: CASSLEIGQPQHF; CDR3 DNA: TGTGCCAGCAGCTTAGAGATCGGTCAGCCCCAGCATTTT
CDR3 length: 16; D gene: TRBD1; V gene: TRBV6-1; J gene: TRBJ2-3; clone size: .; CDR3 protein: CASSAGTGFRTDTQYF; CDR3 DNA: TGTGCCAGCAGTGCTGGGACAGGGTTTCGCACAGATACGCAGTATTTT
CDR3 length: 16; D gene: TRBD1; V gene: TRBV4-3; J gene: TRBJ2-7; clone size: .; CDR3 protein: CASSPGTGASSYEQYF; CDR3 DNA: TGCGCCAGCAGCCCCGGGACAGGGGCGAGCTCCTACGAGCAGTACTTC
CDR3 length: 15; D gene: TRBD1; V gene: TRBV6-5; J gene: TRBJ1-2; clone size: once; CDR3 protein: CASSPRQGAFYGYTF; CDR3 DNA: TGTGCCAGCAGCCCCCGACAGGGAGCTTTTTATGGCTACACCTTC
CDR3 length: 15; D gene: .; V gene: TRBV19; J gene: TRBJ1-6; clone size: once; CDR3 protein: CASSMGGQGNSPLHF; CDR3 DNA: TGTGCCAGTAGTATGGGAGGGCAGGGCAATTCACCCCTCCACTTT
CDR3 length: 16; D gene: .; V gene: TRBV7-9; J gene: TRBJ1-1; clone size: .; CDR3 protein: CASSLARRILSSEAFF; CDR3 DNA: TGTGCCAGCAGCTTAGCTCGGAGGATCCTATCTTCCGAAGCTTTCTTT
CDR3 length: 16; D gene: .; V gene: TRBV6-5; J gene: TRBJ2-1; clone size: .; CDR3 protein: CASSYSGLADYNEQFF; CDR3 DNA: TGTGCCAGCAGTTACTCAGGGCTAGCAGATTACAATGAGCAGTTCTTC
CDR3 length: 15; D gene: .; V gene: TRBV7-9; J gene: TRBJ1-4; clone size: .; CDR3 protein: CASSFGGQVGEKLFF; CDR3 DNA: TGTGCCAGCAGCTTTGGGGGGCAGGTCGGAGAAAAACTGTTTTTT
CDR3 length: 17; D gene: TRBD1; V gene: TRBV14; J gene: TRBJ1-2; clone size: .; CDR3 protein: CASSQVPRTGIHYGYTF; CDR3 DNA: TGTGCCAGCAGCCAGGTCCCCAGGACAGGGATCCACTATGGCTACACCTTC
CDR3 length: 14; D gene: .; V gene: TRBV6-4; J gene: TRBJ2-1; clone size: .; CDR3 protein: CASSEGQRGNEQFF; CDR3 DNA: TGTGCCAGCAGTGAAGGACAAAGAGGGAATGAGCAGTTCTTC
CDR3 length: 15; D gene: .; V gene: TRBV7-9; J gene: TRBJ1-3; clone size: .; CDR3 protein: CASSPDQGKGNTIYF; CDR3 DNA: TGTGCCAGCAGCCCCGACCAGGGGAAGGGAAACACCATATATTTT
CDR3 length: 15; D gene: TRBD2; V gene: TRBV7-2; J gene: TRBJ2-1; clone size: .; CDR3 protein: CASSSRQRDYNEQFF; CDR3 DNA: TGTGCCAGCAGCTCGCGCCAGCGGGACTACAATGAGCAGTTCTTC
CDR3 length: 14; D gene: TRBD1; V gene: TRBV15; J gene: TRBJ2-7; clone size: .; CDR3 protein: CATSRDLTGGEQYF; CDR3 DNA: TGTGCCACCAGCAGAGATCTGACAGGGGGCGAGCAGTACTTC
CDR3 length: 15; D gene: .; V gene: TRBV11-2; J gene: TRBJ1-4; clone size: once; CDR3 protein: CASSLGGGKREKLFF; CDR3 DNA: TGTGCCAGCAGCTTAGGGGGGGGTAAAAGGGAAAAACTGTTTTTT
CDR3 length: 14; D gene: .; V gene: TRBV5-1; J gene: TRBJ1-2; clone size: once; CDR3 protein: CASSLGRAVDGYTF; CDR3 DNA: TGCGCCAGCAGCTTGGGCAGGGCGGTGGATGGCTACACCTTC
CDR3 length: 13; D gene: .; V gene: TRBV7-8; J gene: TRBJ2-5; clone size: .; CDR3 protein: CASSLPGEETQYF; CDR3 DNA: TGTGCCAGCAGCTTACCGGGCGAAGAGACCCAGTACTTC
CDR3 length: 15; D gene: TRBD2; V gene: TRBV11-2; J gene: TRBJ2-5; clone size: .; CDR3 protein: CASSQNPTSAETQYF; CDR3 DNA: TGTGCCAGCAGCCAGAACCCCACTAGCGCAGAGACCCAGTACTTC
CDR3 length: 16; D gene: TRBD1; V gene: TRBV7-2; J gene: TRBJ1-3; clone size: .; CDR3 protein: CASSTEDRGYGNTIYF; CDR3 DNA: TGTGCCAGCAGCACGGAAGACAGGGGCTATGGAAACACCATATATTTT
CDR3 length: 13; D gene: .; V gene: TRBV18; J gene: TRBJ1-4; clone size: once; CDR3 protein: CASSPGVREKLFF; CDR3 DNA: TGTGCCAGCTCACCAGGGGTGCGTGAAAAACTGTTTTTT
CDR3 length: 13; D gene: .; V gene: TRBV11-2; J gene: TRBJ2-5; clone size: .; CDR3 protein: CASSFYGGETQYF; CDR3 DNA: TGTGCCAGCAGCTTCTACGGTGGGGAGACCCAGTACTTC